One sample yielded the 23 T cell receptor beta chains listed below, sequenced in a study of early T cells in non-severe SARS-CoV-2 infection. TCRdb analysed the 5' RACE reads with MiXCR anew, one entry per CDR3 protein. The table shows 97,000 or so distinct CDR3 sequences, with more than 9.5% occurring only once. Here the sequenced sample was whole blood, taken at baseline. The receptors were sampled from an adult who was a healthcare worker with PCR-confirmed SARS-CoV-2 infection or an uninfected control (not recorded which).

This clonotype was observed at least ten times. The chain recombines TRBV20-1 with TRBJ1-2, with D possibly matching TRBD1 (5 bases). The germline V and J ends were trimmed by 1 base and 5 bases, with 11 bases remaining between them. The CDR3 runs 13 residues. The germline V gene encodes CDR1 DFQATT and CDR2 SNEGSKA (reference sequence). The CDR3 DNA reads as TGCAGTGCTAGAGGGACGGGACCTTATGGCTACACCTTC. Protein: CSARGTGPYGYTF.

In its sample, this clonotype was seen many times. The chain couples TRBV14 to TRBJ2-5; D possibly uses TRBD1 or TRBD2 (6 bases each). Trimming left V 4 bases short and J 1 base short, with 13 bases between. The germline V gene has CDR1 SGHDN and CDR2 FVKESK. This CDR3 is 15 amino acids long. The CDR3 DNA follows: TGTGCCAGCAGCCGACTAGGACAGTTCCAAGAGACCCAGTACTTC. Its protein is CASSRLGQFQETQYF.

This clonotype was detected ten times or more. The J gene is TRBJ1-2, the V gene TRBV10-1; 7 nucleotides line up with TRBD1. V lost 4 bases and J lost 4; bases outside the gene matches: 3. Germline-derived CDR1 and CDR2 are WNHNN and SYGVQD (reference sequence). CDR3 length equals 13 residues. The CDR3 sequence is CASSVGQTYGYTF. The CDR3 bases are TGCGCCAGCAGTGTGGGACAGACCTATGGCTACACCTTC.

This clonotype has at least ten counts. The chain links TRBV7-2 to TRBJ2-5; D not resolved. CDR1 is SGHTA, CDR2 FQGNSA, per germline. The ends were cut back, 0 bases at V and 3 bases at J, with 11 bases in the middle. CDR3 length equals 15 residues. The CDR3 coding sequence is TGTGCCAGCAGCTTAGCGCATGTCAAGAAAGAGACCCAGTACTTC. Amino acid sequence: CASSLAHVKKETQYF. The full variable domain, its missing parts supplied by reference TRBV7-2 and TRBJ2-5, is GAGVSQSPSNKVTEKGKDVELRCDPISGHTALYWYRQSLGQGLEFLIYFQGNSAPDKSGLPSDRFSAERTGGSVSTLTIQRTQQEDSAVYLCASSLAHVKKETQYFGPGTRLLVL.

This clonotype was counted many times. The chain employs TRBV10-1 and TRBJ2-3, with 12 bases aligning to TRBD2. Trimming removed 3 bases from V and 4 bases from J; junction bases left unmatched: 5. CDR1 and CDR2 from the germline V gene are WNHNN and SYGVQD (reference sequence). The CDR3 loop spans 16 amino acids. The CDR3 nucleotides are TGCGCCAGCAGTGAAGCGACTAGCGGGGGAGCAGATACGCAGTATTTT. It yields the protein CASSEATSGGADTQYF.

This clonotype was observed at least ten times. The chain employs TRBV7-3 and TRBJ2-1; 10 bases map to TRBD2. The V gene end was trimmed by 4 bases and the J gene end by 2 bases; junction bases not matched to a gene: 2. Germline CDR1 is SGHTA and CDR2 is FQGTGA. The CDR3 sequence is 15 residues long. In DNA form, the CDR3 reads TGTGCCAGCAGCTCTAGCGGGAGACCCTACAATGAGCAGTTCTTC. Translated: CASSSSGRPYNEQFF.

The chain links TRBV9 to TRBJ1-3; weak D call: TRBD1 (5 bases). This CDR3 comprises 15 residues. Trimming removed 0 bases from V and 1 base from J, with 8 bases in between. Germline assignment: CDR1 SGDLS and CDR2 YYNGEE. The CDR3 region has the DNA TGTGCCAGCAGCGTAGCGGACATATCTGGAAACACCATATATTTT. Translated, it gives CASSVADISGNTIYF. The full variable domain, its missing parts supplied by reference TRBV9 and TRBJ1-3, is DSGVTQTPKHLITATGQRVTLRCSPRSGDLSVYWYQQSLDQGLQFLIQYYNGEERAKGNILERFSAQQFPDLHSELNLSSLELGDSALYFCASSVADISGNTIYFGEGSWLTVV.

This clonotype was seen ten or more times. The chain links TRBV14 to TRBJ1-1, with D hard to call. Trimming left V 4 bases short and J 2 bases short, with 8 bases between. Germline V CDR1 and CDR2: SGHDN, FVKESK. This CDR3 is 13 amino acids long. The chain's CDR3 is CASSPSLNTEAFF. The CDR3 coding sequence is TGTGCCAGCAGCCCCTCGTTAAACACTGAAGCTTTCTTT.

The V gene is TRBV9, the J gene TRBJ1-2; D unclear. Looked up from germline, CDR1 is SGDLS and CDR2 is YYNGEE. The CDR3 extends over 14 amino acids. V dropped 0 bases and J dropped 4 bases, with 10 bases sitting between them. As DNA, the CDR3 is TGTGCCAGCAGCGTAGGGTCATCTGCCTATGGCTACACCTTC. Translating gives CASSVGSSAYGYTF.

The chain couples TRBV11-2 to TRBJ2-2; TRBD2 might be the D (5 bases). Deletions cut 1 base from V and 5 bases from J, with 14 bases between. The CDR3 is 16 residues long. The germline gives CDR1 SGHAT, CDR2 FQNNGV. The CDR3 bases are TGTGCCAGCAGCTTAGGAGCGGCGCTTTATACCGGGGAGCTGTTTTTT. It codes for CASSLGAALYTGELFF.

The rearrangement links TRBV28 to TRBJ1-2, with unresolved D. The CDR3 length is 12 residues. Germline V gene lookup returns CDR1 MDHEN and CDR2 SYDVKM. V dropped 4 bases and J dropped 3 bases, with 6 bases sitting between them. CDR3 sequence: CASSSFDYGYTF. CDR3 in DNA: TGTGCCAGCAGTTCCTTTGACTATGGCTACACCTTC.

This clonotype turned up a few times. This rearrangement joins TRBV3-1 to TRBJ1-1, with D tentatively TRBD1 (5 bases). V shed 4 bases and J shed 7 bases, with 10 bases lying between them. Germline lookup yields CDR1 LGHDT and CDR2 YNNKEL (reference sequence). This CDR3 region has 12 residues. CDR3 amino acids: CASSLNGGEAFF. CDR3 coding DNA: TGTGCCAGCAGCCTAAATGGGGGTGAAGCTTTCTTT.

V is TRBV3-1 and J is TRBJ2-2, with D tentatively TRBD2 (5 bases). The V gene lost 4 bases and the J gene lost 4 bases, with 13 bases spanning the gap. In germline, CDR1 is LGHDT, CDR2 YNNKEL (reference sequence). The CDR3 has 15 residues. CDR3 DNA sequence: TGTGCCAGCAGCCGATCACCGGCGGGCACCGGGGAGCTGTTTTTT. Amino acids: CASSRSPAGTGELFF.

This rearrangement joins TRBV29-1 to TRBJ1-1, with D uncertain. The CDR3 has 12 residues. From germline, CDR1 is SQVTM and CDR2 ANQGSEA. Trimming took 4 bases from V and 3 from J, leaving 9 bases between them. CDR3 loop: CSVAFSDTEAFF. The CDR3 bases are TGCAGCGTTGCTTTTTCGGACACTGAAGCTTTCTTT.

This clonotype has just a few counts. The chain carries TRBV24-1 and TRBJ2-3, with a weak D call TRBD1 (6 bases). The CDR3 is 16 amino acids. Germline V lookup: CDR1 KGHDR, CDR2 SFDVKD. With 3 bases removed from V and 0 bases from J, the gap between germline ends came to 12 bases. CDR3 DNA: TGTGCCACCAGTGATAACGGTGGACAGAGCACAGATACGCAGTATTTT. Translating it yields CATSDNGGQSTDTQYF.

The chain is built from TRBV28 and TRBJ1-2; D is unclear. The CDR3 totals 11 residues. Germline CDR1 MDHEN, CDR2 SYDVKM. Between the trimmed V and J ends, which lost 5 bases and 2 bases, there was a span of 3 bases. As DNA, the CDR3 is TGTGCCAGCAGTGAAAACTATGGCTACACCTTC. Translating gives CASSENYGYTF.

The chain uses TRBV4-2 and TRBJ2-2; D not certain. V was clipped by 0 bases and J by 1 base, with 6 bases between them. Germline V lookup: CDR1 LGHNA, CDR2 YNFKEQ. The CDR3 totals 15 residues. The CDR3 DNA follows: TGTGCCAGCAGCCAAGAAACCAAGAACACCGGGGAGCTGTTTTTT. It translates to CASSQETKNTGELFF.

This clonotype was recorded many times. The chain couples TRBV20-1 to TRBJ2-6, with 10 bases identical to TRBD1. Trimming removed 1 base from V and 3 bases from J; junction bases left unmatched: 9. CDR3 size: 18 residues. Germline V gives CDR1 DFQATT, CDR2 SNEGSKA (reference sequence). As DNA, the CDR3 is TGCAGTGCTAGAGCTTCCGGGACAGGGGTACGTGGGGCCAACGTCCTGACTTTC. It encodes CSARASGTGVRGANVLTF.

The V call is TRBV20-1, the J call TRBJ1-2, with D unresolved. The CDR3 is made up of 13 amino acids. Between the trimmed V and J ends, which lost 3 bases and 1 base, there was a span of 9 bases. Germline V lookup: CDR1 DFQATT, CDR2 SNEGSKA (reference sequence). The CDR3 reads CSASGILNYGYTF. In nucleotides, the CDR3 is TGCAGTGCTAGCGGCATCCTTAACTATGGCTACACCTTC.

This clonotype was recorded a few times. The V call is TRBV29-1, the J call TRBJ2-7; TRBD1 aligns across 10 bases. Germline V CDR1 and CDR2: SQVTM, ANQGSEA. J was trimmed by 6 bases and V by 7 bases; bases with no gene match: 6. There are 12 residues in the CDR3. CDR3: CSAGQGGGEQYF. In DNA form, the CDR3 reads TGCAGCGCCGGACAGGGGGGCGGCGAGCAGTACTTC.

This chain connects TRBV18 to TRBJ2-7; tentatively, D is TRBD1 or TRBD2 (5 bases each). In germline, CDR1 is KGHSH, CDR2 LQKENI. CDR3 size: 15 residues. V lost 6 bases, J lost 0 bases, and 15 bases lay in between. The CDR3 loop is CASSETGTGSYEQYF. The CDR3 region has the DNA TGTGCCAGCTCGGAAACCGGGACGGGCTCCTACGAGCAGTACTTC.

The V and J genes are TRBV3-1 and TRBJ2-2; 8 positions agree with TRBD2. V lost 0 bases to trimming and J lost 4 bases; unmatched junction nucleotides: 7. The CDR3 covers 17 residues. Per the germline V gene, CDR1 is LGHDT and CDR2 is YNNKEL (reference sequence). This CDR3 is CASSQDLAGMLTGELFF. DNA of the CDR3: TGTGCCAGCAGCCAAGATTTAGCGGGGATGCTCACCGGGGAGCTGTTTTTT.

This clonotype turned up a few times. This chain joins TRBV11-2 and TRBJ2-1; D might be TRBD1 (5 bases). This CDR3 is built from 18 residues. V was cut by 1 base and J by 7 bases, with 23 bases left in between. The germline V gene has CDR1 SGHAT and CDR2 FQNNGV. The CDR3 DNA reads TGTGCCAGCAGCTTAGCCCCAAGGGGCGGAGCCTTTAGGAATGAGCAGTTCTTC. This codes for CASSLAPRGGAFRNEQFF. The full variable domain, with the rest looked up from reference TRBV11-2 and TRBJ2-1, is EAGVAQSPRYKIIEKRQSVAFWCNPISGHATLYWYQQILGQGPKLLIQFQNNGVVDDSQLPKDRFSAERLKGVDSTLKIQPAKLEDSAVYLCASSLAPRGGAFRNEQFFGPGTRLTVL.